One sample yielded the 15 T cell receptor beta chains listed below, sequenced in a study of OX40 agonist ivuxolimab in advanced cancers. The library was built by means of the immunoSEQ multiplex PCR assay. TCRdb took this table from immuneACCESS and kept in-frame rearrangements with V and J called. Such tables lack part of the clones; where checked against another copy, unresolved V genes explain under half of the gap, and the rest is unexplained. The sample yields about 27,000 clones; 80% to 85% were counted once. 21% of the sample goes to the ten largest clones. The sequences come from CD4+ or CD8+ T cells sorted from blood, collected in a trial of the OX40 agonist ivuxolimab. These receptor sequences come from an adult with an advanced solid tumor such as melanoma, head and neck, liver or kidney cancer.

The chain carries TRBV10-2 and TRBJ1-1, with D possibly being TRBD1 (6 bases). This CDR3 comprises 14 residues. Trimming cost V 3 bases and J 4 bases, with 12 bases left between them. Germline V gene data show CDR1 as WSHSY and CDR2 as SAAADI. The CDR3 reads CASSDTGAFTEAFF. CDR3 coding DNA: TGCGCCAGCAGTGATACGGGGGCGTTCACTGAAGCTTTCTTT.

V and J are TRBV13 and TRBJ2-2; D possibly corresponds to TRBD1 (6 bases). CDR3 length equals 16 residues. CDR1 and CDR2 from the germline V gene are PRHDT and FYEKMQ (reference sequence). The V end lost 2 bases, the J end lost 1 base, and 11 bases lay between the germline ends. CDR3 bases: TGTGCCAGCAGCTTAAGGGGCAGGGGGAACACCGGGGAGCTGTTTTTT. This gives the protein CASSLRGRGNTGELFF.

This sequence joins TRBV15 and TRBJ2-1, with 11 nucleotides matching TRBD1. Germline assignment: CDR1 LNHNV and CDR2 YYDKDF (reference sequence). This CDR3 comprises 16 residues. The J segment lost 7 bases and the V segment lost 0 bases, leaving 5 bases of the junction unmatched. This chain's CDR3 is CATSRDAGTGGNEQFF. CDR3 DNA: TGTGCCACCAGCAGAGATGCCGGGACAGGGGGAAATGAGCAGTTCTTC.

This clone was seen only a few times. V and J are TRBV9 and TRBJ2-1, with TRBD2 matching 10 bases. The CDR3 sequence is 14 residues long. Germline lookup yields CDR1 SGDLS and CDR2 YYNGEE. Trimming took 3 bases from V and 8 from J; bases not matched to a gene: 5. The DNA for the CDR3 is TGTGCCAGCAGCGAAAGCGGGGGGGCTGATGAGCAGTTCTTC. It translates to CASSESGGADEQFF. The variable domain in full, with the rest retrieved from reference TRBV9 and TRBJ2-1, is DSGVTQTPKHLITATGQRVTLRCSPRSGDLSVYWYQQSLDQGLQFLIQYYNGEERAKGNILERFSAQQFPDLHSELNLSSLELGDSALYFCASSESGGADEQFFGPGTRLTVL.

CDR3 nucleotide sequence: TGTGCCAGTAGCACCCGGACAGGGAGCGTAAACAATGAGCAGTTCTTC. Translated, it gives CASSTRTGSVNNEQFF. J is TRBJ2-1 and V is TRBV19; 8 bases align to TRBD1. Germline V gene sequence: CDR1 LNHDA, CDR2 SQIVND (reference sequence). The CDR3 has 16 residues. Losses at the gene ends were 6 bases for V and 5 bases for J; bases not matched to a gene: 12.

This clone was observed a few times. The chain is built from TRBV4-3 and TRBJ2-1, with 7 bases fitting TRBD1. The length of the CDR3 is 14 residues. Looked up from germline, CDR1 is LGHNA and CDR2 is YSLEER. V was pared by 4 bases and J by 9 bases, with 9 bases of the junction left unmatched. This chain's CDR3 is CASSPGTRQGEQFF. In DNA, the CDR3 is TGCGCCAGCAGCCCAGGGACCAGACAGGGTGAGCAGTTCTTC.

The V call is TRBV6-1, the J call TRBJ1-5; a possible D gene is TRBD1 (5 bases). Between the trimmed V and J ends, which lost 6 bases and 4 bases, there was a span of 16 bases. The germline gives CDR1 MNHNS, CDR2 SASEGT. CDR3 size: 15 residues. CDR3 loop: CASRTLSGGNQPQHF. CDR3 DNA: TGTGCCAGCAGGACCTTATCGGGGGGTAATCAGCCCCAGCATTTT.

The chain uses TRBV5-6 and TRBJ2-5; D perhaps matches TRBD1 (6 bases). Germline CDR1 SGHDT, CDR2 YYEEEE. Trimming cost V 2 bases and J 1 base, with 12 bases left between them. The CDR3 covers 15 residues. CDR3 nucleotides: TGTGCCAGCAGCTTTTGGGGGCAAAGCCAAGAGACCCAGTACTTC. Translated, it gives CASSFWGQSQETQYF.

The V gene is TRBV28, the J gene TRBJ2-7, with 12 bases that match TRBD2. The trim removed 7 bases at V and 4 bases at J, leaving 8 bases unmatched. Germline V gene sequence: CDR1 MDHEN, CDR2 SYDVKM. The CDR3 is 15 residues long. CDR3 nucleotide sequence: TGTGCCAGCACCGACCCGACTAGCGGGGGTTACGAGCAGTACTTC. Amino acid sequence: CASTDPTSGGYEQYF. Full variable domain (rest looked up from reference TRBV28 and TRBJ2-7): DVKVTQSSRYLVKRTGEKVFLECVQDMDHENMFWYRQDPGLGLRLIYFSYDVKMKEKGDIPEGYSVSREKKERFSLILESASTNQTSMYLCASTDPTSGGYEQYFGPGTRLTVT.

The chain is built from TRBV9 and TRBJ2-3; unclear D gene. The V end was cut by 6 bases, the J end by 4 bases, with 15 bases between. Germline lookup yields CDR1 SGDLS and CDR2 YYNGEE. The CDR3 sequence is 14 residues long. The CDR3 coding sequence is TGTGCCAGCAACCAAGTAGGAGTCTCAGATACGCAGTATTTT. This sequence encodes CASNQVGVSDTQYF.

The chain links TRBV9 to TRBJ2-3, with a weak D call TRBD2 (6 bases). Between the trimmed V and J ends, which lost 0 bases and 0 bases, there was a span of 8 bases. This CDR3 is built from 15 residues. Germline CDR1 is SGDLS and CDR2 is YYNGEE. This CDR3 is CASSVASVSTDTQYF. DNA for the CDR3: TGTGCCAGCAGCGTAGCTAGCGTAAGCACAGATACGCAGTATTTT. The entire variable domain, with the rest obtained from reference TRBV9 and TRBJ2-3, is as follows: DSGVTQTPKHLITATGQRVTLRCSPRSGDLSVYWYQQSLDQGLQFLIQYYNGEERAKGNILERFSAQQFPDLHSELNLSSLELGDSALYFCASSVASVSTDTQYFGPGTRLTVL.

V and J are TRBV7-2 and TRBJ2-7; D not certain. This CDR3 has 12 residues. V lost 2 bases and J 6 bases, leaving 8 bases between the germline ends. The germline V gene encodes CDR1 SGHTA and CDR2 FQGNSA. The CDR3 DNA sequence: TGTGCCAGCAGCTTACCATATCGCGAGCAGTACTTC. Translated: CASSLPYREQYF. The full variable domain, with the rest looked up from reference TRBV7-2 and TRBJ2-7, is GAGVSQSPSNKVTEKGKDVELRCDPISGHTALYWYRQSLGQGLEFLIYFQGNSAPDKSGLPSDRFSAERTGGSVSTLTIQRTQQEDSAVYLCASSLPYREQYFGPGTRLTVT.

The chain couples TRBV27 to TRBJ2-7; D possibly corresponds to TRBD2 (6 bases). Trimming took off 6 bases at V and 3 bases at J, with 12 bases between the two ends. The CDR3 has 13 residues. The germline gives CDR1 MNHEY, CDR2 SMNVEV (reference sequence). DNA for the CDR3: TGTGCCAGCAGCCCGGGGGTCTTCTACGAGCAGTACTTC. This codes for CASSPGVFYEQYF.

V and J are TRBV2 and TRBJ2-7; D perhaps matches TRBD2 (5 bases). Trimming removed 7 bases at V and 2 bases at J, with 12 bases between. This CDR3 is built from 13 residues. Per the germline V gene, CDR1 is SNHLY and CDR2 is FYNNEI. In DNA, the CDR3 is TGTGCCAGCAAACCGGCGGGCCCCTACGAGCAGTACTTC. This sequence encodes CASKPAGPYEQYF.

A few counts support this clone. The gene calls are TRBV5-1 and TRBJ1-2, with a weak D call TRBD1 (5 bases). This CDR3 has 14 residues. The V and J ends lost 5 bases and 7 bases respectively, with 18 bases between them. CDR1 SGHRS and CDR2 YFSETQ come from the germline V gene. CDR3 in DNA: TGCGCCAGCAGACTCCGGGGGAAGGGAACTGGCTACACCTTC. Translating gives CASRLRGKGTGYTF.